The sample holds a few counts of the clone carrying this T cell receptor (beta chain). This sample is drawn from a study of blood T cell repertoires in COVID-19. Across the study: Acute-phase and convalescent COVID-19 samples originated in the United States, Italy and Spain. The analysed material was cDNA or gDNA that came from T cells, B-cell-depleted T cells, or PBMCs.

This CDR3 is built from 15 residues. V lost 5 bases to trimming and J lost 1 base; unmatched junction nucleotides: 4. Germline V CDR1 and CDR2: SGHVS, FQNEAQ. Under the authors' procedure: Estimation of nucleated cell counts relied on the amplification of reference gene primers. Data came from immunoSEQ multiplex PCR; TCRdb stores just in-frame clones and leaves some out. The V and J calls and clone size are taken from that table; D and trimming were inferred from the DNA. The sample carries some 100,000 clones, more than 70% recorded once. Material: peripheral blood. The rearrangement links TRBV7-8 to TRBJ2-2; 7 bases are a match to TRBD1. This TCR came from a human donor in a cohort sampled during active COVID-19. The CDR3 spells CASSARDRNTGELFF. In DNA, the CDR3 is TGTGCCAGCAGCGCCCGGGACAGGAACACCGGGGAGCTGTTTTTT. The full variable domain, its missing parts supplied by reference TRBV7-8 and TRBJ2-2, is GAGVSQSPRYKVAKRGQDVALRCDPISGHVSLFWYQQALGQGPEFLTYFQNEAQLDKSGLPSDRFFAERPEGSVSTLKIQRTQQEDSAVYLCASSARDRNTGELFFGEGSRLTVL.